In its sample, the clone carrying this T cell receptor (beta chain) was seen a few times. Its antigen is not known. This PCR relied on a set of 60 Vbeta primers and 13 Jbeta primers. The table came from immunoSEQ multiplex PCR; TCRdb's copy has only in-frame clones and leaves some out. The table has approximately 120,000 clones, 60% to 85% seen once; the top ten hold 9% to 15%. Germline CDR1 is LGHNA and CDR2 is YNFKEQ. The germline V and J ends were trimmed by 1 base and 7 bases, with 7 bases remaining between them. The CDR3 length is 13 residues. This specimen belongs to a study of cytomegalovirus exposure and HLA in healthy donors. Study-wide results and caveats: There were some public TCRs occurring in many donors, but most TCR sequences were rare.

The receptor was isolated from a woman aged 40 to 50 in good health and CMV-seropositive. Sequencing was performed on PBMCs. The rearrangement joins TRBV4-2 to TRBJ2-2; unclear D gene. CDR3 in amino acids: CASSQVSVGELFF. The DNA of the CDR3 is TGTGCCAGCAGCCAAGTTTCGGTCGGGGAGCTGTTTTTT.